This T cell receptor beta chain was captured by sequencing in a study of T cell responses to AZD1222 COVID-19 vaccine. The table came from immunoSEQ multiplex PCR; TCRdb's copy has only in-frame clones and leaves some out. The sample lists approximately 180,000 clones, approximately 90% occurring once. The CDR3 covers 17 residues. Trimming took off 1 base at V and 0 bases at J, with 13 bases between the two ends. Germline assignment: CDR1 LGHNT and CDR2 FRNRAP. The sequence derives from an adult in good health. The chain recombines TRBV12-5 with TRBJ2-1; D remains unclear. The source material was peripheral blood, sampled on day 0 of AZD1222 vaccination. The CDR3 DNA follows: TGTGCTAGTGGTTTGGAGGTGGATCTTTACTCCTACAATGAGCAGTTCTTC. It translates to CASGLEVDLYSYNEQFF.